Here is one T cell receptor beta chain with its context. The record originates from a study of blood T cell repertoires in COVID-19. Overall study: The origin of the acute and convalescent COVID-19 samples was the United States, Italy and Spain. T cells, B-cell-depleted T cells, or PBMCs supplied cDNA or gDNA.

This CDR3 spans 16 amino acids. Per the original data handling: Amplification from reference gene primers served as the basis for estimated nucleated cell counts. Clones were read by immunoSEQ multiplex PCR, and TCRdb kept only the in-frame ones, dropping some. V, J and clone size derive from that table, while D and trimming were established from the DNA sequence. Of about 190,000 clones listed, around nine tenths are singletons. The TCR originated in a woman in her forties who had recovered from COVID-19. This chain connects TRBV21-1 to TRBJ2-7; the D call of TRBD2 is as the table states it, not checked on the DNA. TRBV21-1 is a pseudogene. Sequences were obtained from peripheral blood. The CDR3 spells CASIGLAGVYRYEQYF. The CDR3 bases are TGTGCCAGCATAGGGCTAGCGGGAGTGTATAGGTACGAGCAGTACTTC.